The 3 T cell receptor beta chains below all came from one sample that was sequenced in a study of regulatory T cells in long-lasting Graves disease. CDR3-region Arm-PCR and iRepertoire HTBI primers produced the TCR beta libraries. A single record per CDR3 protein comes from TCRdb applying MiXCR to the multiplex PCR reads. The top ten clones hold 8.5% to 10% of a sample with about 540,000 distinct CDR3 sequences, approximately 13% of them seen once. Time point described: newly diagnosed GD, antithyroid drugs for less than 3 months. PBMC-derived RNA was used for the TCR library. These data also featured in a second study, about T cells in Graves' hyperthyroidism and ophthalmopathy.

This material consisted of peripheral blood mononuclear cells (PBMCs), taken at new diagnosis, from a patient treated with antithyroid drugs. The source is a young man with Graves disease.

This clonotype was seen repeatedly, ten times or more. The V call is TRBV5-6, the J call TRBJ1-2, with D uncertain. This CDR3 region has 14 residues. Trimming took off 7 bases at V and 4 bases at J, with 17 bases between the two ends. Looked up from germline, CDR1 is SGHDT and CDR2 is YYEEEE. The CDR3 nucleotides are TGTGCCAGCGAGTACCGGGGAGGAAGCTATGGCTACACCTTC. It translates to CASEYRGGSYGYTF.

This clonotype was detected many times. The chain carries TRBV20-1 and TRBJ1-5; D possibly corresponds to TRBD1 (6 bases). CDR1 and CDR2 from the germline V gene are DFQATT and SNEGSKA (reference sequence). Trimming removed 6 bases from V and 3 bases from J, with 12 bases in between. The CDR3 length is 13 residues. CDR3 in amino acids: CSAQTGINQPQHF. CDR3 in DNA: TGCAGTGCCCAGACAGGAATCAATCAGCCCCAGCATTTT.

Comment on this clonotype: With only one base between it and a far larger clone, this is likely a read error. This chain links TRBV2 with TRBJ2-7, with 12 bases fitting TRBD2. J lost 7 bases, V lost 10 bases, and 14 bases had no gene match. The CDR3 loop spans 15 amino acids. CDR1 is SNHLY and CDR2 is FYNNEI in the germline V gene. The CDR3 region has the DNA TGTGCCACCAAAACGCTAGCGGGAGGGGACAATGAGCAGTACTTC. Translation gives CATKTLAGGDNEQYF.